The 28 T cell receptor beta chains below come from one sample, sequenced in a study of blood T cells in healthy people across ages. A J-beta primer mix and a sample-barcoded 5' primer were used in a second PCR of roughly 6 to 12 cycles. TCRdb re-called the 5' RACE reads through MiXCR, storing one row per CDR3 protein. The table lists about 1.4 million distinct CDR3 sequences, 55% to 75% of them singletons. The source material was blood. Receptors originate from a man younger than 35 in good health.

The chain links TRBV6-1 to TRBJ2-1, with 8 bases lining up with TRBD2. Germline CDR1 is MNHNS and CDR2 is SASEGT. The trim removed 2 bases at V and 9 bases at J, leaving 9 bases unmatched. The CDR3 contains 15 residues. The CDR3 coding sequence is TGTGCCAGCAGTGAACAAGCGGGAGATGTAGGTGAGCAGTTCTTC. It specifies CASSEQAGDVGEQFF.

CDR3 coding DNA: TGTGCCAGCAAGAGGGGATATTACGAGCAGTACTTC. Translated, it gives CASKRGYYEQYF. The gene calls are TRBV2 and TRBJ2-7; D is tentatively TRBD1 or TRBD2 (5 bases each). Trimming stripped 7 bases from V and 4 bases from J, with 11 bases between. This CDR3 has 12 amino acids. Germline V lookup: CDR1 SNHLY, CDR2 FYNNEI.

This chain links TRBV7-9 with TRBJ1-5, with D perhaps matching TRBD1 (6 bases). This CDR3 has 14 residues. Trimming cost V 5 bases and J 5 bases, with 13 bases left between them. In germline, CDR1 is SEHNR, CDR2 FQNEAQ (reference sequence). The CDR3 DNA reads as TGTGCCAGCAGCACACAGGGATCTGATCAGCCCCAGCATTTT. The encoded protein is CASSTQGSDQPQHF.

The rearrangement joins TRBV7-2 to TRBJ2-1; D gene ambiguous. The ends were cut back, 5 bases at V and 10 bases at J, with 9 bases in the middle. Germline CDR1 reads SGHTA; CDR2 reads FQGNSA. This CDR3 has 11 amino acids. CDR3 DNA: TGTGCCAGCAGCGTCCAATACGAGCAGTTCTTC. Its protein product is CASSVQYEQFF.

The rearrangement joins TRBV3-1 to TRBJ1-4; TRBD1 might be the D (5 bases). The germline V gene encodes CDR1 LGHDT and CDR2 YNNKEL (reference sequence). V lost 3 bases to trimming and J lost 6 bases, with 17 bases between them. This CDR3 region has 16 residues. The CDR3 DNA reads as TGTGCCAGCAGCCAGGACTCGGCAGGGTGGGATGAAAAACTGTTTTTT. Protein product: CASSQDSAGWDEKLFF.

The J gene is TRBJ2-7, the V gene TRBV25-1; D perhaps matches TRBD1 (6 bases). From germline, CDR1 is MGHDK and CDR2 SYGVNS. V was shortened by 2 bases and J by 7 bases, with 18 bases between the two germline ends. The CDR3 totals 15 residues. The CDR3 DNA reads as TGTGCCAGCAGTGAAGTGGGGGCACCGGTGGGGGAGCAGTACTTC. Translation: CASSEVGAPVGEQYF.

This sequence joins TRBV3-1 and TRBJ1-2; D not certain. V lost 8 bases to trimming and J lost 4 bases, with 11 bases between them. The germline gives CDR1 LGHDT, CDR2 YNNKEL (reference sequence). This CDR3 is 12 amino acids long. This chain's CDR3 is CASASDIYGYTF. DNA for the CDR3: TGTGCCAGCGCTTCAGATATCTATGGCTACACCTTC.

This sequence joins TRBV29-1 and TRBJ2-3; no reliable D call. The CDR3 has 13 amino acids. Per germline, CDR1 SQVTM and CDR2 ANQGSEA. The CDR3 sequence is CTTDGSSTDTQYF. Written as DNA, the CDR3 is TGCACGACTGATGGATCCAGCACAGATACGCAGTATTTT.

This clonotype has a handful of counts. The chain links TRBV7-2 to TRBJ2-1; TRBD1 aligns across 7 bases. The germline V gene has CDR1 SGHTA and CDR2 FQGNSA. After removal of 5 bases from V and 6 bases from J, the junction contained 10 bases not matched to a gene. The CDR3 has 15 amino acids. CDR3 loop: CASSPAGTVPNEQFF. The DNA of the CDR3 is TGTGCCAGCAGCCCAGCAGGGACAGTCCCCAATGAGCAGTTCTTC.

With regard to this clonotype: A read error may produce the germline difference seen at one junction end. The chain recombines TRBV7-9 with TRBJ1-4; D unclear. CDR1 is SEHNR, CDR2 FQNEAQ, per germline (reference sequence). This CDR3 spans 14 amino acids. CDR3: CASSEGLVNAKLFF. The CDR3 DNA reads as TGTGCCAGCAGCGAGGGCCTAGTGAATGCAAAACTGTTTTTT.

In nucleotides, the CDR3 is TGTGCCAGCAGCTTCCGGATTCGAGGGCCCGACAATGAGCAGTTCTTC. Protein sequence: CASSFRIRGPDNEQFF. V is TRBV13 and J is TRBJ2-1, with a weak D call TRBD2 (5 bases). V was shortened by 3 bases and J by 5 bases, with 17 bases between the two germline ends. The CDR3 is 16 amino acids. In germline, CDR1 is PRHDT, CDR2 FYEKMQ (reference sequence). Looking up the rest from reference TRBV13 and TRBJ2-1 gives the full variable domain: AAGVIQSPRHLIKEKRETATLKCYPIPRHDTVYWYQQGPGQDPQFLISFYEKMQSDKGSIPDRFSAQQFSDYHSELNMSSLELGDSALYFCASSFRIRGPDNEQFFGPGTRLTVL.

The rearrangement joins TRBV7-2 to TRBJ2-2, with 11 bases aligning to TRBD2. V lost 5 bases and J lost 11; bases outside the gene matches: 13. Germline loops: CDR1 SGHTA, CDR2 FQGNSA. This CDR3 contains 16 residues. CDR3 protein: CASSLFNSGRAAELFF. The CDR3 nucleotides are TGTGCCAGCAGCCTATTTAATAGCGGGAGGGCCGCTGAGCTGTTTTTT.

The chain couples TRBV12-3 or TRBV12-4 to TRBJ1-4; 8 bases map to TRBD1. The CDR3 runs to 13 residues. Germline trimming cut 5 bases from V and 7 bases from J; bases unmatched to any gene: 3. The CDR3 nucleotides read TGTGCCAGCAGTAGGACAGGGAGTGAAAAACTGTTTTTT. It specifies CASSRTGSEKLFF.

V gene TRBV7-8 combines with J gene TRBJ2-3; perhaps TRBD2 as D (6 bases). The CDR3 sequence is 15 residues long. The germline CDR1 and CDR2 sequences are SGHVS and FQNEAQ. The V gene lost 5 bases and the J gene lost 3 bases, with 15 bases spanning the gap. CDR3 region: CASSPLRGSTDTQYF. The CDR3 DNA reads TGTGCCAGCAGCCCCCTACGGGGGTCGACAGATACGCAGTATTTT.

The chain carries TRBV28 and TRBJ2-5, with 9 bases that match TRBD2. The end of the DNA aligns better with TRBJ2-7, so the J call may be wrong. The CDR3 loop spans 14 amino acids. Per germline, CDR1 MDHEN and CDR2 SYDVKM. This CDR3 reads CASSSSGDGYEQYF. CDR3 bases: TGTGCCAGCAGTTCTAGCGGGGACGGTTACGAGCAGTACTTC.

The chain carries TRBV24-1 and TRBJ2-2, with D perhaps TRBD1 or TRBD2 (5 bases each). The V gene lost 4 bases and the J gene lost 0 bases, with 17 bases spanning the gap. The germline gives CDR1 KGHDR, CDR2 SFDVKD. CDR3 size: 18 residues. In nucleotides, the CDR3 is TGTGCCACCAGTGACCTGGGACCGAAGACCGCGAACACCGGGGAGCTGTTTTTT. Translated, it gives CATSDLGPKTANTGELFF.

The chain links TRBV20-1 to TRBJ1-1, with unresolved D. Between the trimmed V and J ends, which lost 5 bases and 6 bases, there was a span of 13 bases. CDR1 is DFQATT, CDR2 SNEGSKA, per germline (reference sequence). This CDR3 spans 12 amino acids. The CDR3 protein is CSAGGGAPEAFF. CDR3 DNA sequence: TGCAGTGCTGGAGGAGGTGCCCCTGAAGCTTTCTTT.

This rearrangement joins TRBV7-2 to TRBJ2-5; D is possibly TRBD2 (6 bases). V lost 2 bases, J lost 2 bases, and 15 bases lay in between. The V gene's germline CDR1 is SGHTA and CDR2 FQGNSA. The CDR3 loop spans 16 amino acids. CDR3 residues: CASSLSLLAVQETQYF. CDR3 coding DNA: TGTGCCAGCAGCTTAAGTTTATTAGCGGTTCAAGAGACCCAGTACTTC.

This clonotype turned up a few times. The chain employs TRBV29-1 and TRBJ2-2; D is unclear. This CDR3 spans 12 amino acids. Trimming stripped 5 bases from V and 7 bases from J, with 11 bases between. Germline assignment: CDR1 SQVTM and CDR2 ANQGSEA. CDR3 DNA sequence: TGCAGCGTTCTTGGGTCTGGCGGGGAGCTGTTTTTT. It specifies CSVLGSGGELFF.

This clonotype was counted between two and nine times. The J gene is TRBJ2-5, the V gene TRBV27, with TRBD1 identical over 12 bases. V trimming: 5 bases; J trimming: 11 bases; junction bases outside the gene matches: 15. The germline V gene has CDR1 MNHEY and CDR2 SMNVEV (reference sequence). The CDR3 spans 16 residues. CDR3 residues: CASSLAGTGGYNEQYF. In DNA, the CDR3 is TGTGCCAGCAGTCTTGCCGGGACAGGGGGCTACAATGAGCAGTACTTC.

This clonotype was recorded a few times. The chain links TRBV3-1 to TRBJ2-7, with D hard to call. Per germline, CDR1 LGHDT and CDR2 YNNKEL (reference sequence). V lost 0 bases and J lost 5, with 17 bases in between. This CDR3 comprises 16 residues. The CDR3 protein is CASSQDRVELPNEQYF. The DNA for the CDR3 is TGTGCCAGCAGCCAAGATAGGGTGGAACTCCCCAACGAGCAGTACTTC.

This clonotype was detected many times. One end of the junction varies from germline; a read error may be responsible. The gene calls are TRBV27 and TRBJ2-7, with 10 positions matching TRBD1. The CDR3 consists of 14 residues. Germline-derived CDR1 and CDR2 are MNHEY and SMNVEV (reference sequence). CDR3 residues: CASSPGTGVYEQYF. The DNA for the CDR3 is TGCGCCAGCAGCCCCGGGACAGGGGTCTACGAGCAGTACTTC.

On this clonotype itself: Germline and junction disagree at one end, which may indicate a read error. The rearrangement joins TRBV20-1 to TRBJ2-2, with D possibly TRBD2 on 6 matching bases. The CDR3 has 16 residues. Germline lookup yields CDR1 DFQATT and CDR2 SNEGSKA (reference sequence). CDR3 coding DNA: TGCAGTGCCAGAGCTACGGGACTTGGTTACACCGGGGAGCTGTTTTTT. Encoded protein: CSARATGLGYTGELFF.

This clonotype was seen only a few times. The J gene is TRBJ2-7, the V gene TRBV7-2; 7 positions agree with TRBD2. Germline CDR1 is SGHTA and CDR2 is FQGNSA. This CDR3 spans 15 amino acids. The J segment lost 5 bases and the V segment lost 4 bases, leaving 11 bases of the junction unmatched. The CDR3 region has the DNA TGTGCCAGCAGCTCTGCCGCGGCGGGGGTCGACGAGCAGTACTTC. It is translated as CASSSAAAGVDEQYF.

This chain links TRBV12-3 or TRBV12-4 with TRBJ2-5; no firm D call. The ends were cut back, 3 bases at V and 4 bases at J, with 15 bases in the middle. This CDR3 has 15 amino acids. The CDR3 sequence is CASSFVGDIRETQYF. CDR3 coding DNA: TGTGCCAGCAGTTTCGTTGGGGATATCAGAGAGACCCAGTACTTC.

This clonotype was observed a few times. This sequence joins TRBV11-2 and TRBJ1-4; weak D call: TRBD1 (5 bases). This CDR3 region has 13 residues. Deletions cut 0 bases from V and 8 bases from J, with 7 bases between. The germline gives CDR1 SGHAT, CDR2 FQNNGV. The CDR3 sequence is CASSLDGGEKLFF. The DNA for the CDR3 is TGTGCCAGCAGCTTAGACGGGGGGGAAAAACTGTTTTTT.

This chain connects TRBV27 to TRBJ2-1, with D possibly TRBD2 on 5 matching bases. The J call is uncertain, as TRBJ2-7 better fits the DNA end. Germline values: CDR1 MNHEY, CDR2 SMNVEV (reference sequence). This CDR3 has 14 amino acids. The CDR3 DNA follows: TGTGCCAGCACTACTGGACTGAAATACAATGAGCAGTACTTC. Translated, it gives CASTTGLKYNEQYF.

The rearrangement joins TRBV27 to TRBJ1-1, with D hard to call. There are 14 residues in the CDR3. The germline CDR1 and CDR2 sequences are MNHEY and SMNVEV (reference sequence). V gave up 5 bases and J gave up 5 bases, with 15 bases separating them. This CDR3 reads CASSESTRTTEAFF. CDR3 nucleotide sequence: TGTGCCAGCAGTGAATCGACCCGGACGACTGAAGCTTTCTTT.